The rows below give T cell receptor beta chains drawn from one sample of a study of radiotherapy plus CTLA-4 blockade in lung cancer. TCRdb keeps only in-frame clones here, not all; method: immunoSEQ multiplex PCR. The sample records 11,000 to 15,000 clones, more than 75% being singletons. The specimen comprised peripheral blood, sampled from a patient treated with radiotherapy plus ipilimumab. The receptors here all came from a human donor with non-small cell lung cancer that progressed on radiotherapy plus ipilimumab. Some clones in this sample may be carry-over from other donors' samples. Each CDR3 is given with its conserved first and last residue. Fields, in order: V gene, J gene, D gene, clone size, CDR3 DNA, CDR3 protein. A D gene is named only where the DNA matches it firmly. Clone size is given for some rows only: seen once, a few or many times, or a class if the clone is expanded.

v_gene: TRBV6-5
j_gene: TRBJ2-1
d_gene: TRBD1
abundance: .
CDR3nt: TGTGCCAGCAGTTACTCCCGCACAGGGGTTGAGCAGTTCTTC
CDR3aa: CASSYSRTGVEQFF

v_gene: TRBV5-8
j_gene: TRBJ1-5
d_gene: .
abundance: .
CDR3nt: TGTGCCAGCAGCTTGGCCCTAGGGACAAACCTTAGCAATCAGCCCCAGCATTTT
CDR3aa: CASSLALGTNLSNQPQHF

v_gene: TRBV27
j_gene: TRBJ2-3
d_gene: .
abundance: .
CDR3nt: TGTGCCAGCAGTTCGGGGGATACGCAGTATTTT
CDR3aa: CASSSGDTQYF

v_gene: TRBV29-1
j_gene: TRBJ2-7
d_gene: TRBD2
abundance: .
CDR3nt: TGCAGCGTTGGGACTAGCCAAAGGAGCGAGCAGTACTTC
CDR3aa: CSVGTSQRSEQYF

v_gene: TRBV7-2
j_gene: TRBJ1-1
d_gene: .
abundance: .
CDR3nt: TGTGCCAGCAGCTGGCAGGGTATGGAGACTGAAGCTTTCTTT
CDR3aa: CASSWQGMETEAFF

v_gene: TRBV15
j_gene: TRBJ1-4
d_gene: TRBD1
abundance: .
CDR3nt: TGTGCCACCAGCAGAGATGTGGCAGGGGGAGAAACTAATGAAAAACTGTTTTTT
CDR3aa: CATSRDVAGGETNEKLFF

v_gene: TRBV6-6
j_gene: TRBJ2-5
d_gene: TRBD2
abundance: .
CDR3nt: TGTGCCAGCATACTAGCGGGAGCAGAGACCCAGTACTTC
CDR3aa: CASILAGAETQYF

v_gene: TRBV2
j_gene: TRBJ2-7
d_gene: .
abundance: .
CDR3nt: TGTGCCAGCAGGAAAAGGGGGTTTACCTACGAGCAGTACTTC
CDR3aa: CASRKRGFTYEQYF

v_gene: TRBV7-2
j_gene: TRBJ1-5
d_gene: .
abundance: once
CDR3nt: TGTGCCAGCAGCTTAGACAGTCGCCAGCCCCAGCATTTT
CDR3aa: CASSLDSRQPQHF

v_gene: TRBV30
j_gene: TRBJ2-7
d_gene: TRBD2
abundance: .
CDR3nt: TGTGCCTGGAGGGGCGGGAGATTACCCTACGAGCAGTACTTC
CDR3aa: CAWRGGRLPYEQYF

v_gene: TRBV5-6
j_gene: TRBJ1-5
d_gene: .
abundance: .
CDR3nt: TGTGCCAGCAGCTTGGGCCCGCGGGGGCTGGGTCAGCCCCAGCATTTT
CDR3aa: CASSLGPRGLGQPQHF

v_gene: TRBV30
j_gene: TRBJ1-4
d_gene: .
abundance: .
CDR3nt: TGTGCCTGGAGTCAGGGGACCTGGAATGAAAAACTGTTTTTT
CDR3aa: CAWSQGTWNEKLFF

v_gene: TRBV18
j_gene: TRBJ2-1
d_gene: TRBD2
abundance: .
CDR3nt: TGTGCCAGCTCTGGGACTAGCGACCACAATGAGCAGTTCTTC
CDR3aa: CASSGTSDHNEQFF

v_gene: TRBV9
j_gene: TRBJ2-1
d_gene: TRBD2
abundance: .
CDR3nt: TGTGCCAGCAGCGTAGCGGGAGGGCGGGGCGAGCAGTTCTTC
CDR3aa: CASSVAGGRGEQFF

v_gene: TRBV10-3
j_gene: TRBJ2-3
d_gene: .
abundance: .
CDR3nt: TGTGCCATCAGGGGACTGAGCACAGATACGCAGTATTTT
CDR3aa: CAIRGLSTDTQYF

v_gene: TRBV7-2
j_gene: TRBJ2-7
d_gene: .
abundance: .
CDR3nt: TGTGCCAGCAGCTTACGGGGGTACGAGCAGTACTTC
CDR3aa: CASSLRGYEQYF

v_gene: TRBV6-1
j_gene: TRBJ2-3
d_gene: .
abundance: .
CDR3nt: TGTGCCAGCAGTGAAATGAGGGTGGGCACAGATACGCAGTATTTT
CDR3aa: CASSEMRVGTDTQYF

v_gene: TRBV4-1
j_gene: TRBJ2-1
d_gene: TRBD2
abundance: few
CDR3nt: TGCGCCAGCAGCCAATTACTAGCGGGAGGGTACAATGAGCAGTTCTTC
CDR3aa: CASSQLLAGGYNEQFF

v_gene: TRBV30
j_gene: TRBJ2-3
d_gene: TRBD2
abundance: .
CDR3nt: TGTGCCTGGAGTGGCTCCCTAGCGGTAGCAGATACGCAGTATTTT
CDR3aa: CAWSGSLAVADTQYF

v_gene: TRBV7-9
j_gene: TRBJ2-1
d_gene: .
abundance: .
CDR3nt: TGTGCCAGCAGCTTGGTGGGAGCCTACAATGAGCAGTTCTTC
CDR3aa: CASSLVGAYNEQFF

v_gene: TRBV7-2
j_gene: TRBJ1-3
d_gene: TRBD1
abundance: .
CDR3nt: TGTGCCAGCAGCGACCAGGGGGTAGTAGCGTTGTCTGGAAACACCATATATTTT
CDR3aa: CASSDQGVVALSGNTIYF

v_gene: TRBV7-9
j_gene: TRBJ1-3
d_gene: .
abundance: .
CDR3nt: TGTGCCAGCAGCTTAGCAGGAGCCCTAGAGGTTGGCATATATTTT
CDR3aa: CASSLAGALEVGIYF

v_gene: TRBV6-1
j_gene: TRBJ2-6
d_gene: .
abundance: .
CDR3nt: TGTGCCAGCAGTGAAGAAGTAGGGGCTGGGGCCAACGTCCTGACTTTC
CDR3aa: CASSEEVGAGANVLTF

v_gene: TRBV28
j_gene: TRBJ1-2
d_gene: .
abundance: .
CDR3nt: TGTGCCAGCACCCTATATACGGACAGTCTCAATGGCTACACCTTC
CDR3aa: CASTLYTDSLNGYTF

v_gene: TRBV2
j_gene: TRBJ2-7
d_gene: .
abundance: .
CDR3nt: TGTGCCAGCAGTGAAGCGGGTCAGGGTATCTACGAGCAGTACTTC
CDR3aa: CASSEAGQGIYEQYF

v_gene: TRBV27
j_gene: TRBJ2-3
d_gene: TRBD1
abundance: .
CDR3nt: TGTGCCAGCAGTGGGACGGGACAGGGGGAAGATACGCAGTATTTT
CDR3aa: CASSGTGQGEDTQYF

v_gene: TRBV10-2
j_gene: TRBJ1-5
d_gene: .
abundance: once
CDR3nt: TGCGCCAGCAGTGAGGGACATCATAGCAATCAGCCCCAGCATTTT
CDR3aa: CASSEGHHSNQPQHF

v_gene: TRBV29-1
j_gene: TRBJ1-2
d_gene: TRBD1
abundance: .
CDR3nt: TGCAGCGCGACAGGGGGGAACTATGGCTACACCTTC
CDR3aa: CSATGGNYGYTF